Presented here are 9 T cell receptor beta chains from one specimen sequenced in a study of blood T cells in healthy people across ages. A sample-barcoded 5' primer and a J-beta primer mix were used in a second PCR of roughly 6 to 11 cycles. Via MiXCR, TCRdb re-called the 5' RACE reads, giving one row per CDR3 protein. The table lists 650,000 to 800,000 distinct CDR3 sequences, around 52% of them singletons. Sequencing used blood. The origin of the receptors is an elderly woman in good health.

The rearrangement links TRBV6-1 to TRBJ2-7; TRBD2 agrees at 14 bases. Looked up from germline, CDR1 is MNHNS and CDR2 is SASEGT. V lost 4 bases, J lost 3 bases, and 11 bases stayed unmatched. CDR3 length: 18 amino acids. The CDR3 bases are TGTGCCAGCAGTGCGGGACTAGCGGGGGTAAGCCCTTTCTACGAGCAGTACTTC. This codes for CASSAGLAGVSPFYEQYF.

The rearrangement links TRBV5-1 to TRBJ2-1; unclear D gene. CDR3 length: 12 amino acids. The V end lost 5 bases, the J end lost 10 bases, and 13 bases lay between the germline ends. The V gene's germline CDR1 is SGHRS and CDR2 YFSETQ. CDR3 bases: TGCGCCAGCAGTACCCCCTCCAAGGAGCAGTTCTTC. It yields the protein CASSTPSKEQFF.

The CDR3 here is CASSGRTSYEQFF. CDR3 nucleotides: TGTGCCAGCAGCGGAAGGACATCGTACGAGCAGTTCTTC. The rearrangement joins TRBV7-9 to TRBJ2-1; TRBD1 might be the D (5 bases). The CDR3 is 13 residues long. Trimming stripped 5 bases from V and 10 bases from J, with 15 bases between. In germline, CDR1 is SEHNR, CDR2 FQNEAQ (reference sequence).

V and J are TRBV3-1 and TRBJ2-3; 7 nucleotides match TRBD2. The CDR3 has 15 amino acids. Germline CDR1 reads LGHDT; CDR2 reads YNNKEL (reference sequence). V gave up 0 bases and J gave up 3 bases; unmatched junction bases: 3. CDR3 coding DNA: TGTGCCAGCAGCCAAGATCTGCGGGGGACAGATACGCAGTATTTT. This sequence encodes CASSQDLRGTDTQYF.

The chain couples TRBV6-2 or TRBV6-3 to TRBJ2-1; 12 nucleotides match TRBD2. J lost 4 bases, V lost 6 bases, and 7 bases had no gene match. Per the germline V gene, CDR1 is MNHEY and CDR2 is SVGEGT. This CDR3 region has 16 residues. The CDR3 is CASSRGLAGTYNEQFF. CDR3 in DNA: TGTGCCAGCAGCCGTGGACTAGCGGGGACATACAATGAGCAGTTCTTC.

This clonotype came up many times. The chain carries TRBV7-2 and TRBJ1-2; TRBD1 might be the D (6 bases). The CDR3 runs 15 residues. V lost 5 bases to trimming and J lost 4 bases, with 17 bases between them. CDR1 and CDR2 from the germline V gene are SGHTA and FQGNSA. This chain's CDR3 is CASSRAGQGIYGYTF. CDR3 nucleotide sequence: TGTGCCAGCAGCCGTGCTGGGCAGGGGATCTATGGCTACACCTTC.

This clonotype was seen more than once but under ten times. The chain is built from TRBV20-1 and TRBJ1-1; D remains ambiguous. Deletions cut 6 bases from V and 0 bases from J, with 8 bases between. The CDR3 extends over 12 amino acids. Looked up from germline, CDR1 is DFQATT and CDR2 is SNEGSKA (reference sequence). CDR3 nucleotides: TGCAGTGCCACCGAAATGAACACTGAAGCTTTCTTT. It specifies CSATEMNTEAFF.

This clonotype came up many times. The J gene is TRBJ2-1, the V gene TRBV7-3; 10 bases align to TRBD2. V lost 5 bases to trimming and J lost 5 bases; unmatched junction nucleotides: 6. Germline-derived CDR1 and CDR2 are SGHTA and FQGTGA. There are 15 residues in the CDR3. CDR3 in DNA: TGTGCCAGCAGCACAGCGGGAGGGCCTAACAATGAGCAGTTCTTC. Amino acids: CASSTAGGPNNEQFF.

This clonotype was recorded a few times. The chain carries TRBV29-1 and TRBJ1-6; no reliable D call. The germline V gene has CDR1 SQVTM and CDR2 ANQGSEA. The ends were cut back, 4 bases at V and 0 bases at J, with 13 bases in the middle. The CDR3 loop spans 16 amino acids. This CDR3 is CSVGVTDLSYNSPLHF. The CDR3 nucleotides are TGCAGCGTTGGGGTAACCGACCTCTCCTATAATTCACCCCTCCACTTT.